This paragraph reports one T cell receptor beta chain. The source of the sample is a study of blood T cells in healthy people across ages. Then a second PCR, running roughly 7 to 11 cycles, was carried out with a sample-barcoded 5' primer and a J-beta primer mix. MiXCR, run by TCRdb on the 5' RACE reads, gives a single entry per CDR3 protein. The sample consists of 600,000 to 1,000,000 distinct CDR3 sequences, more than 45% of them appearing once. This CDR3 comprises 13 residues. The ends were cut back, 7 bases at V and 3 bases at J, with 14 bases in the middle. CDR1 is SQVTM, CDR2 ANQGSEA, per germline.

This TCR was sampled from a man aged 30 to 39 in good health. Sequenced material: blood. V gene TRBV29-1 combines with J gene TRBJ2-3; D is unresolved. The CDR3 DNA is TGCAGCGGACGAACCTCCGGGACAGATACGCAGTATTTT. Translating it yields CSGRTSGTDTQYF.